Included here is one T cell receptor (beta chain) sequence, with context. Which antigen it targets is not known. Base qualities are not at hand, and no much larger clone is one base apart. In Seattle, one collaborating source enrolled patients while the infection was active and tracked those patients longitudinally over the course of disease. Whole blood was collected in K2EDTA tubes by collaborating institutions according to the institutions' own protocols. For TCRbeta analysis, collaborator samples were shipped as frozen whole blood, as isolated PBMCs, or as DNA extracted from either sample type. TCRbeta CDR3 regions were amplified from genomic DNA by means of the immunoSEQ Assay, a bias-controlled multiplex PCR. The study's own analysis went as follows. Within the assay, amplification of reference gene primers was used to estimate how many nucleated cells each sample contained. Sequence reads were collapsed and filtered to measure the absolute abundance of every unique TCRbeta CDR3 rearrangement. For each sample, productive Simpson clonality was calculated as the square root of Simpson's diversity index across productive rearrangements. TCRdb's version of the immuneACCESS table is confined to in-frame rearrangements and falls short of the full clone set. An unresolved V gene accounts for under half of the shortfall where checked; the remainder is of unknown origin. V, J and clone size are those of that table, while D and trimming were read from the DNA. The sample has 150,000 to 200,000 clones on record, roughly 82% of them singletons. The biggest ten clones account for about 7.8% of the sample.

This specimen belongs to a study of blood T cell repertoires in COVID-19 (TCRdb year 2020). For the study in its entirety: Samples covering the acute and convalescent phases of COVID-19 were provided by collaborators in the United States, Italy and Spain. Subjects who had been exposed to COVID-19, were actively infected with it, or had recovered from it provided the deeply sampled blood TCRbeta repertoires that made up the dataset. Nearly every sample came with metadata listing a de-identified subject ID, COVID-19 status, age in years and sex. The samples were drawn from the first 160 participants of the ongoing ImmuneRACE study and from roughly 1,300 subjects provided by 6 global collaborators. Where HLA class I and class II types were available, the types were taken from metadata supplied by the sample provider, not from assay-based typing. The material from the prospective study consisted of cDNA or gDNA derived from T cells, B-cell-depleted T cells, or PBMCs. The repertoires were released in a freely available public database meant as a resource for research on the immune response to SARS-CoV-2. Results and caveats for the whole study, not just this receptor: The quantity of clinical and demographic metadata differed by source and by participant and was supplied without curation.

The germline V gene specifies SGHVS as CDR1 and FQNEAQ as CDR2. Spanning cysteine to phenylalanine, the CDR3 consists of 13 amino acids. Only the CDR3 portion is preserved as DNA: 39 bases, with reading frame beginning at the first base. The germline ends are 8 bases apart after V is trimmed by 1 base and J by 7 bases. This receptor was obtained from an older woman with COVID-19, enrolled during active disease. The sequenced sample consisted of peripheral blood. The chain uses TRBV7-8 and TRBJ2-1; perhaps TRBD2 is the D gene, with 5 bases matching. The nucleotide sequence reads as follows: TGTGCCAGCAGCTTAGTAACGGGGAATGAGCAGTTCTTC. Its translation is CASSLVTGNEQFF.